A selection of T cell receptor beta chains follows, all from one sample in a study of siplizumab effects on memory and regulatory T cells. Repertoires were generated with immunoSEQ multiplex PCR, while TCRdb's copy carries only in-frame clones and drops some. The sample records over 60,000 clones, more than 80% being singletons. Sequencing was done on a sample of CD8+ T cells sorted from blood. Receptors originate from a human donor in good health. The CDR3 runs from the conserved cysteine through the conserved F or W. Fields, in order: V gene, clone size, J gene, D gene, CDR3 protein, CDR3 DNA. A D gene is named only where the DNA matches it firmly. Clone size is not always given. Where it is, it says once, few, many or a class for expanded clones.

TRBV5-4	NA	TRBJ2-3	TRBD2	CASSLRTLAGPSRDTQYF	TGTGCCAGCAGCTTGAGGACCTTAGCGGGGCCCAGCAGGGATACGCAGTATTTT
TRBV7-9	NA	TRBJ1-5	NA	CASSYTDSNQPQHF	TGTGCCAGCAGCTATACAGATAGCAATCAGCCCCAGCATTTT
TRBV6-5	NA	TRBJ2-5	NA	CASSYGLGSETQYF	TGTGCCAGCAGTTACGGTCTGGGTAGCGAGACCCAGTACTTC
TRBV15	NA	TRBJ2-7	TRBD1	CATSRDRSGQGFLPTYEQYF	TGTGCCACCAGCAGAGATAGGTCGGGACAGGGCTTTCTACCTACCTACGAGCAGTACTTC
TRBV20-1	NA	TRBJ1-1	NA	CSAMSTEAFF	TGCAGTGCTATGAGCACTGAAGCTTTCTTT
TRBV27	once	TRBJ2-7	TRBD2	CASSYTSGRYEQYF	TGTGCCAGCAGTTACACTAGCGGGAGGTACGAGCAGTACTTC
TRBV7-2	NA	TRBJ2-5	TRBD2	CASSTSGALGETQYF	TGTGCCAGCAGCACTAGCGGGGCTCTTGGAGAGACCCAGTACTTC
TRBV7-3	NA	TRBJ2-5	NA	CASSFGMGAQETQYF	TGTGCCAGCAGCTTTGGCATGGGGGCCCAAGAGACCCAGTACTTC
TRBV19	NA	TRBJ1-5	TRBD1	CASYDRGNGFNQPQHF	TGTGCCTCATACGACAGGGGGAACGGCTTCAATCAGCCCCAGCATTTT
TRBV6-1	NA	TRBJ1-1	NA	CASREGTNRGTEAFF	TGTGCCAGTCGTGAGGGGACCAACCGAGGCACTGAAGCTTTCTTT
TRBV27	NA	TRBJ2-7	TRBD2	CASSNLGTSGLLPSEQYF	TGTGCCAGCAGTAACCTCGGGACTAGCGGGCTACTCCCTAGCGAGCAGTACTTC
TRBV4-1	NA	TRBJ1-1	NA	CASSQSDTEAFF	TGCGCCAGCAGCCAATCGGACACTGAAGCTTTCTTT
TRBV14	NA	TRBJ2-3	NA	CASSQEPGLPDTQYF	TGTGCCAGCAGCCAAGAGCCAGGGCTGCCAGATACGCAGTATTTT
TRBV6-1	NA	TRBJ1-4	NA	CAGRQATNEKLFF	TGTGCCGGACGACAAGCAACTAATGAAAAACTGTTTTTT
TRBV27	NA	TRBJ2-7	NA	CASSLKGPSTYEQYF	TGTGCCAGCAGTTTAAAAGGACCCTCGACCTACGAGCAGTACTTC
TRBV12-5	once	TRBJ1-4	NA	CASGLPGQGDEKLFF	TGTGCTAGTGGTCTGCCAGGGCAGGGTGATGAAAAACTGTTTTTT
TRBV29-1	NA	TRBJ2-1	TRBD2	CSVGLAGRLNEQFF	TGCAGCGTTGGACTAGCGGGCAGGTTGAATGAGCAGTTCTTC
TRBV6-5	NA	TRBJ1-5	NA	CASSPALGQPQHF	TGTGCCAGCAGTCCCGCGTTAGGTCAGCCCCAGCATTTT
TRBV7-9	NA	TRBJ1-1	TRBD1	CASSDRGAEAFF	TGTGCCAGCAGCGACAGGGGGGCTGAAGCTTTCTTT
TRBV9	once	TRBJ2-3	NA	CASSVAGVGSDTQYF	TGTGCCAGCAGCGTGGCTGGTGTGGGTTCAGATACGCAGTATTTT
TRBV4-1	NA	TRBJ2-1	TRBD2	CASSQRTRVDYNEQFF	TGCGCCAGCAGCCAACGGACTAGGGTCGACTACAATGAGCAGTTCTTC
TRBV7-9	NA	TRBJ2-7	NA	CASSPSRVAAYEQYF	TGTGCCAGCAGCCCATCCAGGGTAGCTGCCTACGAGCAGTACTTC
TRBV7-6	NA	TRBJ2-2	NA	CASSHRENTGELFF	TGTGCCAGCAGCCACAGGGAAAACACCGGGGAGCTGTTTTTT
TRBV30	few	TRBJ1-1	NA	CAWSVGGNTEAFF	TGTGCCTGGAGTGTAGGGGGGAACACTGAAGCTTTCTTT
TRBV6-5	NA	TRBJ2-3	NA	CASSSRITDTQYF	TGTGCCAGCAGTTCAAGAATTACAGATACGCAGTATTTT
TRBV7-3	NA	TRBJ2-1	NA	CASSLGGISNEQFF	TGTGCCAGCAGCTTAGGAGGGATCTCCAATGAGCAGTTCTTC
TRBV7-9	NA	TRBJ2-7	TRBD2	CASSLHLAGGPEEQYF	TGTGCCAGCAGCTTACACCTAGCGGGAGGCCCGGAAGAGCAGTACTTC
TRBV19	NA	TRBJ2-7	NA	CASSIFSGPSYEQYF	TGTGCCAGTAGTATATTTAGCGGACCTTCCTACGAGCAGTACTTC
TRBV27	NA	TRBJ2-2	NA	CASSLLRSSTGELFF	TGTGCCAGCAGTTTATTGAGGAGTTCGACCGGGGAGCTGTTTTTT
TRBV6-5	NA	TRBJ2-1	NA	CASRIRGFVDNEQFF	TGTGCCAGCAGAATCAGGGGCTTCGTGGACAATGAGCAGTTCTTC
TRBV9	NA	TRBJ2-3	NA	CASSVEELAANTQYF	TGTGCCAGCAGCGTAGAGGAGTTAGCGGCAAATACGCAGTATTTT
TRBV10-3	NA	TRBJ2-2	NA	CAIRSNTGELFF	TGTGCCATCAGGAGTAACACCGGGGAGCTGTTTTTT
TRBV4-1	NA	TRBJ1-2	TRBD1	CASSQDSGGLNYGYTF	TGCGCCAGCAGCCAAGACTCAGGGGGACTTAACTATGGCTACACCTTC
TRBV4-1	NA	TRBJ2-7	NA	CASSQVGGLSHYEQYF	TGCGCCAGCAGCCAAGTGGGGGGGCTCTCCCACTACGAGCAGTACTTC
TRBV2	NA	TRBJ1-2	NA	CASSEEDYGYTF	TGTGCCAGCAGTGAGGAAGACTATGGCTACACCTTC
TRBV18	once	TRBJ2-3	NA	CASSPQPYHETGTSTDTQYF	TGTGCCAGCTCACCACAGCCGTATCACGAGACAGGAACTAGCACAGATACGCAGTATTTT
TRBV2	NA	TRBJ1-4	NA	CASSPIIQEGTRPNEKLFF	TGTGCCAGCAGTCCCATCATACAGGAGGGGACCCGACCTAATGAAAAACTGTTTTTT
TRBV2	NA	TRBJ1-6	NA	CASSEDRESSPLHF	TGTGCCAGCAGTGAAGACAGGGAAAGCTCACCCCTCCACTTT
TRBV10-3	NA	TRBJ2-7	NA	CAISSDYYEQYF	TGTGCCATCAGTTCAGACTACTACGAGCAGTACTTC
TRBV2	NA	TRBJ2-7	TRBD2	CASKGLAGGPYYEQYF	TGTGCCAGCAAGGGACTAGCGGGAGGGCCATACTACGAGCAGTACTTC
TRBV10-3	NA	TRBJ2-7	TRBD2	CAISDLAGPAEQYF	TGTGCCATCAGTGATTTAGCGGGACCCGCCGAGCAGTACTTC
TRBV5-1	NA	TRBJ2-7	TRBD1	CASSIRTGESYEQYF	TGCGCCAGCAGTATCCGGACAGGGGAATCCTACGAGCAGTACTTC
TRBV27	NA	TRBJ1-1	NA	CASSFPGAEAFF	TGTGCCAGCAGTTTTCCGGGGGCTGAAGCTTTCTTT
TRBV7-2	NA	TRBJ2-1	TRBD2	CASSRTSGSGNEQFF	TGTGCCAGCAGCCGGACTAGCGGGTCGGGCAATGAGCAGTTCTTC